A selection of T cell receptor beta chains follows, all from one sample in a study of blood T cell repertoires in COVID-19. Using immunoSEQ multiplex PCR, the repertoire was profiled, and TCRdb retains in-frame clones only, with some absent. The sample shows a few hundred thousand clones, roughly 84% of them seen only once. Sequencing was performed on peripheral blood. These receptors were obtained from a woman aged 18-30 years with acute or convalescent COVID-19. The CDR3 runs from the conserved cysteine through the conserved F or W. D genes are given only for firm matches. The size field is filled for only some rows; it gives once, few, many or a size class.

TGTGCCAGCAGCAAGGACAGCCGCTATGGCTACACCTTC CASSKDSRYGYTF TRBJ1-2 TRBV5-6 - -
TGTGCCAGCAGTCCCGGAATCGGGGAGGGCAATGAGCAGTTCTTC CASSPGIGEGNEQFF TRBJ2-1 TRBV6-5 TRBD2 -
TGTGCCAGCAGCGGGAGGGGAGACAGTAAGGCAGAGACCCAGTACTTC CASSGRGDSKAETQYF TRBJ2-5 TRBV9 - -
TGTGCCAGCAGTGATGGGACATTCGAGACCCAGTACTTC CASSDGTFETQYF TRBJ2-5 TRBV12-3/TRBV12-4 - -
TGTGCCAGCAGCCACAGTTCCGGTGAGCAGTTCTTC CASSHSSGEQFF TRBJ2-1 TRBV12-3/TRBV12-4 - -
TGTGCCAGCAGCTTGGGCGGGACTAGCCCCGCTGGGTACGAGCAGTACTTC CASSLGGTSPAGYEQYF TRBJ2-7 TRBV5-4 TRBD2 -
TGTGCCAGCAGGACCACGACAGGGGGCCTGACTGAAGCTTTCTTT CASRTTTGGLTEAFF TRBJ1-1 TRBV6-6 TRBD1 once
TGTGCCATAAATCCGGGACAGGGGATTAGGAACACTGAAGCTTTCTTT CAINPGQGIRNTEAFF TRBJ1-1 TRBV28 TRBD1 -
TGCAGCGCTCAGGGGAATGAGCAGTTCTTC CSAQGNEQFF TRBJ2-1 TRBV29-1 - -
TGTGCCAGCAGTGCCAAACAGGGAGATAGCAATCAGCCCCAGCATTTT CASSAKQGDSNQPQHF TRBJ1-5 TRBV28 - -
TGTGCCAGCAGCCACGAGCGGGAAGGGAACACAGATACGCAGTATTTT CASSHEREGNTDTQYF TRBJ2-3 TRBV4-2 TRBD2 few
TGTGCCAGCACACTAGGCAGAATAGATGGCTACACCTTC CASTLGRIDGYTF TRBJ1-2 TRBV2 - once
TGTGCCAGCAGCCCCCGGACAGGGCAGCTTACCTACGAGCAGTACTTC CASSPRTGQLTYEQYF TRBJ2-7 TRBV9 TRBD1 -
TGTGCCAGCAGCTTAGCGCAGGGATTTCGGAATTCACCCCTCCACTTT CASSLAQGFRNSPLHF TRBJ1-6 TRBV7-8 - -
TGTGCCAGCTCACTCGGTTTTCCGGGGGACAGGGCTGGGTACGAGCAGTACTTC CASSLGFPGDRAGYEQYF TRBJ2-7 TRBV18 TRBD1 -
TGCGCCAGCAGCCCGTCGACAGATGCTGGTCGTCGCGAGCAGTACTTC CASSPSTDAGRREQYF TRBJ2-7 TRBV4-3 - -
TGTGCCAGCAGCCCTGGGACAGGGGGCGAGCAGTACTTC CASSPGTGGEQYF TRBJ2-7 TRBV7-8 TRBD1 -
TGTGCCAGCAGCTACCTGGGGGGAGAGACCCAGTACTTC CASSYLGGETQYF TRBJ2-5 TRBV27 - -
TGCGCCAGCAGCTGGGGCAGCAGGTCTAGCACAGATACGCAGTATTTT CASSWGSRSSTDTQYF TRBJ2-3 TRBV5-1 - -
TGTGCCAGCAGTTACTCGTTACCCGGGTTAGAGAACACCATATATTTT CASSYSLPGLENTIYF TRBJ1-3 TRBV6-5 - -
TGTGCCAGCAGCTTAGTTTCGACAGCGGGCGGAGAGACCCAGTACTTC CASSLVSTAGGETQYF TRBJ2-5 TRBV11-3 - -
TGTGCCAGCAGCGTGACGACAGGGGAAAAACTGTTTTTT CASSVTTGEKLFF TRBJ1-4 TRBV9 TRBD1 -
TGTGCCAGCACCCCGGGACTGGGGTTGGGTGGTGAAGCTTTCTTT CASTPGLGLGGEAFF TRBJ1-1 TRBV6-5 - -
TGTGCCAGCAGCTTTGGGACAGGGAGCCATGAGCAGTTCTTC CASSFGTGSHEQFF TRBJ2-1 TRBV7-9 TRBD1 -
TGTGCCAGCAGTTTCTCAACTAGCGGAGTTTACAATGAGCAGTTCTTC CASSFSTSGVYNEQFF TRBJ2-1 TRBV27 TRBD2 -